This is a list of T cell receptor beta chains from one sample in a study of blood T cell repertoires in COVID-19. TCRdb keeps only in-frame clones here, not all; method: immunoSEQ multiplex PCR. The data show over 70,000 clones, 70% to 90% seen once. The material sequenced was peripheral blood. The receptors originated from a man in his fifties or sixties with COVID-19, enrolled during active disease. Each CDR3 is given with its conserved first and last residue. D genes are given only for firm matches. Size tells how often a clone was seen (once, few, many) or the class of an expanded clone, and some rows leave it out.

abundance,j_gene,v_gene,d_gene,CDR3nt,CDR3aa
few,TRBJ2-5,TRBV12-5,TRBD2,TGTGCTAGTGGTTTTCGTCCTATACCGGGACTAGCGGGAGGCGCCGCGATGGAGACCCAGTACTTC,CASGFRPIPGLAGGAAMETQYF
NA,TRBJ1-5,TRBV29-1,NA,TGCAGCGTTCGGGGGAACGAAAATCAGCCCCAGCATTTT,CSVRGNENQPQHF
NA,TRBJ2-1,TRBV24-1,NA,TGTGCCACCAGTGACCCGAGAGGATACAATGAGCAGTTCTTC,CATSDPRGYNEQFF
NA,TRBJ1-4,TRBV5-1,NA,TGCGCCAGCCTATGTCGGACAAATCAGTTTTTT,CASLCRTNQFF
NA,TRBJ2-3,TRBV30,TRBD2,TGTGCCTGGAGCCGGACTAGCGTTTGGGCGGATACGCAGTATTTT,CAWSRTSVWADTQYF
NA,TRBJ1-4,TRBV5-1,NA,TGCGCCAGCAGCTTGTTCCTCGGGGGAGCTAATGAAAAACTGTTTTTT,CASSLFLGGANEKLFF
NA,TRBJ2-1,TRBV9,TRBD1,TGTGCCAGCAGCGTATCCGGGACAGGCTCCTACAATGAGCAGTTCTTC,CASSVSGTGSYNEQFF
NA,TRBJ2-7,TRBV4-1,NA,TGCGCCAGCAGCCAAAACGCACGGACAGTTTCCTACGAGCAGTACTTC,CASSQNARTVSYEQYF
NA,TRBJ2-2,TRBV7-6,NA,TGTGCCAGCCTTTTCGGGGACACCGGGGAGCTGTTTTTT,CASLFGDTGELFF
NA,TRBJ2-5,TRBV28,TRBD1,TGTGCCAGCACCAAGGACAGGGCCGGGACCCAGTACTTC,CASTKDRAGTQYF
once,TRBJ2-3,TRBV14,TRBD2,TGTGCCAGCAGCCCAGGACTAGCGGGAGGCACAGATACGCAGTATTTT,CASSPGLAGGTDTQYF
NA,TRBJ1-1,TRBV29-1,TRBD1,TGCAGCGTGGGACAGGGCCGAGTGGGGAACACTGAAGCTTTCTTT,CSVGQGRVGNTEAFF
NA,TRBJ2-7,TRBV5-1,NA,TGCGCCAGCAGCTCCACTCCAGGGGACGAGCAGTACTTC,CASSSTPGDEQYF
NA,TRBJ2-5,TRBV2,NA,TGTGCCAGCAGTGAAGACAGGGGGGGATTAGAGACCCAGTACTTC,CASSEDRGGLETQYF
NA,TRBJ2-3,TRBV6-6,TRBD1,TGTGCCAGCAGTTACGGACAGGGGGGGGCCACAGATACGCAGTATTTT,CASSYGQGGATDTQYF
NA,TRBJ2-3,TRBV19,TRBD1,TGTGCCAGTCGGCCACAGGGGGGAGCAGATACGCAGTATTTT,CASRPQGGADTQYF
NA,TRBJ1-5,TRBV12-3/TRBV12-4,NA,TGTGCCAGCAGTGGATACGGAGAACGGCCCCAGCATTTT,CASSGYGERPQHF
NA,TRBJ1-2,TRBV5-1,TRBD1,TGCGCCAGCAGCTTGGCAGGGGCAGGGACAGGCGGTGGCTACACCTTC,CASSLAGAGTGGGYTF
NA,TRBJ2-5,TRBV7-9,TRBD1,TGTGCCAGCAGCCGCTCCGGGACAGAAGAGACCCAGTACTTC,CASSRSGTEETQYF
NA,TRBJ1-1,TRBV5-1,TRBD1,TGCGCCAGCAGCCCGATCCGGGACAGCATGAACACTGAAGCTTTCTTT,CASSPIRDSMNTEAFF
NA,TRBJ2-7,TRBV7-9,TRBD2,TGTGCCAGCAGCTTAGACGGGAGGCTTGACGAGCAGTACTTC,CASSLDGRLDEQYF
NA,TRBJ1-2,TRBV25-1,TRBD1,TGTGCCAGCAGTGAATCCTATTCAACAGGGGGCTTTCCTGGCTACACCTTC,CASSESYSTGGFPGYTF
NA,TRBJ2-5,TRBV11-2,NA,TGTGCCAGCAGCTTCAGGGCCCCTGGGGAGACCCAGTACTTC,CASSFRAPGETQYF
NA,TRBJ2-7,TRBV5-1,TRBD2,TGCGCCAGCAGTCCCCAAGCGGGACTTACCTACGAGCAGTACTTC,CASSPQAGLTYEQYF
NA,TRBJ2-7,TRBV6-6,TRBD1,TGTGCCAGCAGACCCGGGACAGGGACCTACGAGCAGTACTTC,CASRPGTGTYEQYF
NA,TRBJ2-1,TRBV9,TRBD2,TGTGCCAGCAGCGCCGGGACTAGCGGGGTAGGCAATGAGCAGTTCTTC,CASSAGTSGVGNEQFF
NA,TRBJ2-7,TRBV14,NA,TGTGCCAGCAGCCAAGCTCACGAGCAGTACTTC,CASSQAHEQYF
NA,TRBJ1-4,TRBV12-3/TRBV12-4,NA,TGTGCCAGCAGTAGGCCAGGGGAAAAACTGTTTTTT,CASSRPGEKLFF
NA,TRBJ1-2,TRBV5-1,NA,TGCGCCAGCAGCTTGGACAGGGACTATGGCTACACCTTC,CASSLDRDYGYTF
NA,TRBJ2-1,TRBV28,TRBD2,TGTGCCAGCAGTTTAGGCCTAGCGGGGGGGCATGAGCAGTTCTTC,CASSLGLAGGHEQFF
NA,TRBJ2-7,TRBV7-9,TRBD1,TGTGCCAGCAGGGATTTTGCCGGGACAGAGTCCTACGAGCAGTACTTC,CASRDFAGTESYEQYF
NA,TRBJ1-6,TRBV29-1,NA,TGCAGCGTTGCAGAGTTGAGCTCCTATAATTCACCCCTCCACTTT,CSVAELSSYNSPLHF
NA,TRBJ1-2,TRBV7-2,TRBD1,TGTGCCAGCAGCGAGACAGGGCTCTATGGCTACACCTTC,CASSETGLYGYTF
NA,TRBJ2-3,TRBV18,TRBD2,TGTGCCAGCTCACCATTTACTAGCGGGAGTGGGACAGATACGCAGTATTTT,CASSPFTSGSGTDTQYF
NA,TRBJ2-5,TRBV3-1/TRBV3-2,NA,TGTGCCAGCAGCCAAGAAGTTTCTCGCGGTTGGGAGACCCAGTACTTC,CASSQEVSRGWETQYF
NA,TRBJ2-2,TRBV12-5,TRBD1,TGTGCTAGTGGGCCCTCCGGGACAGGGGGTTCCGGGGAGCTGTTTTTT,CASGPSGTGGSGELFF
NA,TRBJ1-1,TRBV7-3,NA,TGTGCCAGCAGCCTAACCAGGGGAAGCACTGAAGCTTTCTTT,CASSLTRGSTEAFF
once,TRBJ1-1,TRBV12-5,TRBD1,TGTGCTAGTGGTAGGGGACAGGGGTTGAACACTGAAGCTTTCTTT,CASGRGQGLNTEAFF
NA,TRBJ2-3,TRBV24-1,TRBD2,TGTGCCACCAGTGAAGGGACTAGCGGGAGCACAGATACGCAGTATTTT,CATSEGTSGSTDTQYF
NA,TRBJ1-2,TRBV28,NA,TGTGCCAGCAGTACACCACAGGGAGTTCTTGGCTACACCTTC,CASSTPQGVLGYTF
NA,TRBJ1-2,TRBV24-1,NA,TGTGCCACCAGCGTCAGGGTCTATGGCTACACCTTC,CATSVRVYGYTF
NA,TRBJ2-6,TRBV18,TRBD1,TGTGCCAGCTCACCAAACGGCGGGACAGGGGACGTCCTGACTTTC,CASSPNGGTGDVLTF
NA,TRBJ1-4,TRBV2,NA,TGTGCCAGCAGTGCGGAGGGGGGGGAGGATGAAAAACTGTTTTTT,CASSAEGGEDEKLFF
NA,TRBJ1-4,TRBV2,NA,TGTGCCAGCAGTCCCCAGGGGTCGGGGATAAAACTGTTTTTT,CASSPQGSGIKLFF
few,TRBJ2-2,TRBV29-1,NA,TGCAGCGTCGGCTGGGGGGGGCGCAACACCGGGGAGCTGTTTTTT,CSVGWGGRNTGELFF
NA,TRBJ1-1,TRBV18,NA,TGTGCCAGCTCACCAGAACAGAGCGGGCTCACTGAAGCTTTCTTT,CASSPEQSGLTEAFF
NA,TRBJ1-2,TRBV5-1,TRBD1,TGCGCCAGCAGCTTCGACACCTCACAGGGGCGAGTTGGCTACACCTTC,CASSFDTSQGRVGYTF
NA,TRBJ1-1,TRBV4-2,TRBD1,TGTGCCAGCAGCCGCGACAGGGTAGGAACGACTGAAGCTTTCTTT,CASSRDRVGTTEAFF
NA,TRBJ1-3,TRBV30,NA,TGTGCCTACCCCGCCCAGGGTTCTGGAAACACCATATATTTT,CAYPAQGSGNTIYF